One T cell receptor (beta chain) is described in this entry. These data are taken from a study of T cells in Graves' hyperthyroidism and ophthalmopathy. Amplified regions were TCR beta CDR3 sequences from RNA transcripts. In the first-round RT-PCR of the TCR CDR3, the HTBI primer set was used. A single record per CDR3 protein comes from TCRdb applying MiXCR to the multiplex PCR reads. The sample carries 500,000 to 650,000 distinct CDR3 sequences, roughly 45% recorded once. With V trimmed by 3 bases and J by 5 bases, 10 bases remained unmatched. The length of the CDR3 is 16 residues. Germline CDR1 SNHLY, CDR2 FYNNEI.

V gene TRBV2 combines with J gene TRBJ2-7; 10 positions agree with TRBD1. Sequencing was performed on peripheral blood or thyroid tissue (not recorded which). The clonotype was recovered from an adult woman with Graves' disease, either hyperthyroidism or ophthalmopathy (not recorded which). CDR3 sequence reads: CASSDGRGTGVDEQYF. The CDR3 DNA reads TGTGCCAGCAGTGATGGGCGAGGGACAGGGGTGGACGAGCAGTACTTC.